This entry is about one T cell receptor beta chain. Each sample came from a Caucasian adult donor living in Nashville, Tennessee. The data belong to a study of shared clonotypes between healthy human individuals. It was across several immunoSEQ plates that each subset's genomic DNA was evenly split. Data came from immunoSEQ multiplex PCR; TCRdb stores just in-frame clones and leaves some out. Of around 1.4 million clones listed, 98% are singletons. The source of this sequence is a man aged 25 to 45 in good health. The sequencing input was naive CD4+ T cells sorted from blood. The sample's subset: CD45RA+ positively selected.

The CDR3 reads CSVVIGVGNQPQHF. CDR3 nucleotide sequence: TGCAGCGTTGTGATAGGGGTGGGCAATCAGCCCCAGCATTTT. The chain couples TRBV29-1 to TRBJ1-5, with a tentative D call TRBD1 (5 bases). CDR1 and CDR2 (germline): SQVTM, ANQGSEA. V shed 4 bases and J shed 2 bases, with 12 bases lying between them. This CDR3 has 14 amino acids.